What follows describes a single T cell receptor beta chain. This specimen comes from a study of cytomegalovirus exposure and HLA in healthy donors. Sequenced by immunoSEQ multiplex PCR; TCRdb stores in-frame clones only, minus some. This sample has some 140,000 clones, with around nine tenths found just once. This sequence originates from a man aged 18 to 30 in good health and CMV-seropositive. Sequenced sample: PBMCs.

Written as DNA, the CDR3 is TGTGCCATCAGTGCGGGGGGCGGGAGAGGGCAAGAGACCCAGTACTTC. It translates to CAISAGGGRGQETQYF. This chain uses TRBV10-3 with TRBJ2-5; D may be TRBD2 (7 bases). The CDR3 covers 16 residues. V gave up 4 bases and J gave up 2 bases, with 17 bases separating them. Germline values: CDR1 ENHRY, CDR2 SYGVKD.